Presented here are 20 T cell receptor beta chains from one specimen sequenced in a study of blood T cell repertoires in COVID-19. The assay was immunoSEQ multiplex PCR, and TCRdb's table has in-frame clones only and misses some. In the table there are more than 100,000 clones, around four fifths of which are singletons. The sequencing input was PBMCs or T cells enriched from blood (not recorded which). The receptors derive from a man aged 40-49 years with acute COVID-19.

V usage is TRBV5-1 and J usage is TRBJ2-3; 9 bases line up with TRBD1. Germline V gene data show CDR1 as SGHRS and CDR2 as YFSETQ. CDR3 length: 15 residues. V gave up 3 bases and J gave up 5 bases; unmatched junction bases: 7. DNA for the CDR3: TGCGCCAGCAGCTCGACAGGGGGGGGCGGAGATACGCAGTATTTT. Protein: CASSSTGGGGDTQYF.

The chain has TRBV7-9 and TRBJ1-1, with 7 nucleotides matching TRBD1. V shed 5 bases and J 0 bases; nucleotides not matched to a gene: 6. This CDR3 region has 15 residues. In germline, CDR1 is SEHNR, CDR2 FQNEAQ (reference sequence). The CDR3 bases are TGTGCCAGCAGCCCCGGACAGGCTCTGAACACTGAAGCTTTCTTT. It specifies CASSPGQALNTEAFF.

V usage is TRBV30 and J usage is TRBJ2-2; perhaps TRBD1 as D (6 bases). In germline, CDR1 is GTSNPN, CDR2 SVGIG (reference sequence). Trimming shortened V by 2 bases and J by 7 bases, and 11 bases separated the two germline ends. The CDR3 has 13 amino acids. The CDR3 DNA is TGTGCCTGGAGTCCGAACAGGGACGGGGAGCTGTTTTTT. It codes for CAWSPNRDGELFF.

This sequence joins TRBV7-3 and TRBJ2-6; TRBD2 matches at 13 bases. Per the germline V gene, CDR1 is SGHTA and CDR2 is FQGTGA. The CDR3 length is 17 residues. V trimming: 5 bases; J trimming: 3 bases; junction bases outside the gene matches: 4. This CDR3 is CASSPRTSGSGANVLTF. DNA for the CDR3: TGTGCCAGCAGCCCGAGGACTAGCGGGAGTGGGGCCAACGTCCTGACTTTC. Combining the CDR3 with reference TRBV7-3 and TRBJ2-6 gives the whole variable domain GAGVSQTPSNKVTEKGKYVELRCDPISGHTALYWYRQSLGQGPEFLIYFQGTGAADDSGLPNDRFFAVRPEGSVSTLKIQRTERGDSAVYLCASSPRTSGSGANVLTFGAGSRLTVL.

V is TRBV18 and J is TRBJ2-5; no reliable D call. Per germline, CDR1 KGHSH and CDR2 LQKENI. V lost 0 bases, J lost 5 bases, and 10 bases lay in between. The CDR3 extends over 14 amino acids. CDR3 residues: CASSPPSRSETQYF. CDR3 in DNA: TGTGCCAGCTCACCACCGTCCCGGAGTGAGACCCAGTACTTC. The variable domain in full, completed from reference TRBV18 and TRBJ2-5, reads NAGVMQNPRHLVRRRGQEARLRCSPMKGHSHVYWYRQLPEEGLKFMVYLQKENIIDESGMPKERFSAEFPKEGPSILRIQQVVRGDSAAYFCASSPPSRSETQYFGPGTRLLVL.

This clone has a handful of counts. The V and J genes are TRBV11-2 and TRBJ2-7, with D perhaps matching TRBD1 (5 bases). Per the germline V gene, CDR1 is SGHAT and CDR2 is FQNNGV. Deletions cut 2 bases from V and 5 bases from J, with 16 bases between. This CDR3 is 15 amino acids long. CDR3 protein: CASSLRSGFYDEQYF. Here the CDR3 DNA reads TGTGCCAGCAGCTTAAGGTCAGGGTTTTACGACGAGCAGTACTTC. Full variable domain (remainder filled in from reference TRBV11-2 and TRBJ2-7): EAGVAQSPRYKIIEKRQSVAFWCNPISGHATLYWYQQILGQGPKLLIQFQNNGVVDDSQLPKDRFSAERLKGVDSTLKIQPAKLEDSAVYLCASSLRSGFYDEQYFGPGTRLTVT.

V and J are TRBV11-2 and TRBJ1-1, with a possible D match to TRBD1 (6 bases). From germline, CDR1 is SGHAT and CDR2 FQNNGV. Trimming pared 8 bases from V and 5 bases from J, leaving 18 bases between. CDR3 length equals 14 residues. The CDR3 region has the DNA TGTGCCAGCCGGCGGGGGGCCGTAAGTACTGAAGCTTTCTTT. It codes for CASRRGAVSTEAFF.

The V and J genes are TRBV19 and TRBJ2-2; 7 nucleotides line up with TRBD1. Germline V gene lookup returns CDR1 LNHDA and CDR2 SQIVND (reference sequence). Trimming removed 7 bases from V and 0 bases from J; junction bases left unmatched: 5. This CDR3 contains 15 residues. As DNA, the CDR3 is TGTGCCAGTAAGGTGGGACAGACGAACACCGGGGAGCTGTTTTTT. This sequence encodes CASKVGQTNTGELFF. Complete variable domain (other parts from reference TRBV19 and TRBJ2-2): DGGITQSPKYLFRKEGQNVTLSCEQNLNHDAMYWYRQDPGQGLRLIYYSQIVNDFQKGDIAEGYSVSREKKESFPLTVTSAQKNPTAFYLCASKVGQTNTGELFFGEGSRLTVL.

The chain combines TRBV7-6 with TRBJ1-1, with D unclear. Trimming removed 1 base at V and 6 bases at J, with 6 bases between. Germline V gives CDR1 SGHVS, CDR2 FNYEAQ. The CDR3 contains 12 residues. CDR3 nucleotides: TGTGCCAGCAGCTTAGAAACAGCTGAAGCTTTCTTT. This gives the protein CASSLETAEAFF.

This sequence joins TRBV19 and TRBJ1-5; D is unclear. V dropped 7 bases and J dropped 5 bases, with 21 bases sitting between them. CDR3 length: 16 amino acids. Germline CDR1 reads LNHDA; CDR2 reads SQIVND (reference sequence). This CDR3 is CASTPRSGSLYQPQHF. CDR3 sequence (DNA): TGTGCCAGTACCCCCAGGTCCGGTTCCTTGTATCAGCCCCAGCATTTT.

V usage is TRBV19 and J usage is TRBJ2-6; tentative D call: TRBD1 (9 bases). In germline, CDR1 is LNHDA, CDR2 SQIVND (reference sequence). V was cut by 6 bases and J by 3 bases, with 18 bases left in between. This CDR3 comprises 17 residues. CDR3 DNA sequence: TGTGCCAGTAGCCCGGGACAGGGACTAGGTGGGGCCAACGTCCTGACTTTC. Translated, it gives CASSPGQGLGGANVLTF.

The chain has TRBV10-3 and TRBJ2-2, with 8 positions matching TRBD1. This CDR3 has 14 amino acids. With 7 bases clipped from V and 0 bases from J, the junction kept 1 base outside the gene matches. Germline V lookup: CDR1 ENHRY, CDR2 SYGVKD. The CDR3 DNA reads TGTGCCATCACAGGGGGCGCGAACACCGGGGAGCTGTTTTTT. It is translated as CAITGGANTGELFF.

This clone was seen a few times. This chain connects TRBV24-1 to TRBJ1-2; 7 nucleotides match TRBD1. CDR3 length: 15 residues. CDR1 KGHDR and CDR2 SFDVKD come from the germline V gene. Trimming cost V 10 bases and J 8 bases; bases outside gene matches: 18. This CDR3 reads CATWGATGESRGYTF. CDR3 nucleotide sequence: TGTGCCACTTGGGGTGCAACAGGGGAGAGTCGAGGCTACACCTTC.

The rearrangement uses TRBV7-2 and TRBJ1-6; 10 nucleotides align to TRBD1. CDR1 and CDR2 (germline): SGHTA, FQGNSA. The CDR3 spans 15 residues. V gave up 7 bases and J gave up 11 bases; unmatched junction bases: 11. This CDR3 is CASTAQGTGDTPLHF. For the CDR3, the DNA is TGTGCCAGCACCGCGCAAGGGACAGGGGATACACCCCTCCACTTT.

The chain recombines TRBV3-1 (or the pseudogene TRBV3-2) with TRBJ2-3; D call uncertain. Per the germline V gene, CDR1 is LGHDT and CDR2 is YNNKEL (reference sequence). V was cut by 1 base and J by 5 bases, with 7 bases left in between. The CDR3 runs to 13 residues. The CDR3 DNA reads TGTGCCAGCAGCCAAGGTCGCGAAGATACGCAGTATTTT. As protein: CASSQGREDTQYF.

This clone was observed once. The chain has TRBV7-8 and TRBJ2-3; D gene unclear. Trimming removed 1 base from V and 5 bases from J, with 7 bases in between. The CDR3 has 13 amino acids. Germline V gives CDR1 SGHVS, CDR2 FQNEAQ. CDR3 amino acids: CASSLGTGDTQYF. The CDR3, as DNA: TGTGCCAGCAGCTTAGGAACGGGAGATACGCAGTATTTT.

J is TRBJ1-5 and V is TRBV7-9, with 10 bases aligning to TRBD1. With 6 bases clipped from V and 3 bases from J, the junction kept 5 bases outside the gene matches. CDR3 length: 15 residues. Germline CDR1 and CDR2: SEHNR and FQNEAQ (reference sequence). The CDR3 is CASRSGTGDNQPQHF. The CDR3 DNA is TGTGCCAGCAGGTCCGGGACAGGGGACAATCAGCCCCAGCATTTT.

The V and J genes are TRBV12-3 or TRBV12-4 and TRBJ2-5, with D tentatively TRBD1 (7 bases). The length of the CDR3 is 13 residues. The CDR3, as DNA: TGTGCGGGCTCCAGGGGGGCCCAAGAGACCCAGTACTTC. Translated: CAGSRGAQETQYF.

The chain links TRBV7-9 to TRBJ2-2; 7 bases agree with TRBD2. Germline-derived CDR1 and CDR2 are SEHNR and FQNEAQ (reference sequence). The CDR3 has 16 amino acids. Unmatched junction bases numbered 11, after V lost 4 bases and J lost 6 bases. The CDR3 reads CASSSRWGGTAGELFF. CDR3 nucleotide sequence: TGTGCCAGCAGCTCGAGGTGGGGAGGGACGGCCGGGGAGCTGTTTTTT.

This sequence joins TRBV28 and TRBJ2-3; 9 bases line up with TRBD1. Trimming at V came to 4 bases and at J to 5 bases, leaving 13 bases not matched to a gene. The CDR3 totals 17 residues. CDR1 and CDR2 from the germline V gene are MDHEN and SYDVKM. This CDR3 reads CASSSPGTGPSGDTQYF. The CDR3, as DNA: TGTGCCAGCAGTTCCCCCGGGACAGGGCCTAGCGGAGATACGCAGTATTTT.